The 28 T cell receptor beta chains reported below all come from one sample, sequenced in a study of T cell repertoires in cytomegalovirus infection. TCRdb used MiXCR to reprocess the reads, holding one entry per CDR3 protein. The data contain under 500,000 distinct CDR3 sequences, approximately 46% of them singletons. Which antigens these TCRs recognize remains unknown. The sample was cultured PBMCs, taken from culture after CMV antigen stimulation. These receptors originate from a human donor in good health (CMV status not recorded). Some clones in this sample may be carry-over from other donors' samples.

The V and J genes are TRBV11-2 and TRBJ2-7; 9 bases line up with TRBD2. The ends lost 4 bases at V and 5 bases at J; junction bases unmatched: 6. CDR3 length: 14 residues. Looked up from germline, CDR1 is SGHAT and CDR2 is FQNNGV. The CDR3 bases are TGTGCCAGCAGCTCTCGCGGGAGGGCCCACGAGCAGTACTTC. Protein: CASSSRGRAHEQYF. Based on the CDR3 plus reference TRBV11-2 and TRBJ2-7, the full variable domain is EAGVAQSPRYKIIEKRQSVAFWCNPISGHATLYWYQQILGQGPKLLIQFQNNGVVDDSQLPKDRFSAERLKGVDSTLKIQPAKLEDSAVYLCASSSRGRAHEQYFGPGTRLTVT.

This clonotype has only a few counts. The chain carries TRBV7-9 and TRBJ1-4; D call uncertain. Germline lookup yields CDR1 SEHNR and CDR2 FQNEAQ (reference sequence). The CDR3 runs to 12 residues. Trimming stripped 5 bases from V and 8 bases from J, with 9 bases between. CDR3 nucleotides: TGTGCCAGCAGCCTTCTGGTAGAAAAACTGTTTTTT. Its translation is CASSLLVEKLFF.

A few counts support this clonotype. The chain links TRBV7-2 to TRBJ1-2, with D hard to call. Per the germline V gene, CDR1 is SGHTA and CDR2 is FQGNSA. Trimming stripped 5 bases from V and 4 bases from J, with 11 bases between. The CDR3 runs to 13 residues. The CDR3 region is CASSLSHVYGYTF. In DNA, the CDR3 is TGTGCCAGCAGCCTCTCCCATGTCTATGGCTACACCTTC. Filled out from reference TRBV7-2 and TRBJ1-2, the complete variable domain reads GAGVSQSPSNKVTEKGKDVELRCDPISGHTALYWYRQSLGQGLEFLIYFQGNSAPDKSGLPSDRFSAERTGGSVSTLTIQRTQQEDSAVYLCASSLSHVYGYTFGSGTRLTVV.

J is TRBJ1-5 and V is TRBV19; D gene unclear. The CDR3 has 14 amino acids. Trimming stripped 1 base from V and 7 bases from J, with 11 bases between. Germline CDR1 LNHDA, CDR2 SQIVND (reference sequence). CDR3 protein: CASSIVPRGQPQHF. In DNA form, the CDR3 reads TGTGCCAGTAGTATAGTTCCGAGAGGGCAGCCCCAGCATTTT.

This clonotype was detected a few times. This chain uses TRBV28 with TRBJ2-2, with D possibly being TRBD2 (5 bases). The CDR3 has 15 amino acids. Per germline, CDR1 MDHEN and CDR2 SYDVKM. Trimming removed 4 bases at V and 8 bases at J, with 17 bases between. CDR3 protein: CASSSRDNLWGELFF. The CDR3 DNA is TGTGCCAGCAGTTCCCGGGATAACCTCTGGGGGGAGCTGTTTTTT.

The rearrangement uses TRBV29-1 and TRBJ2-3; the match to TRBD2 covers 9 bases. The V and J ends lost 6 bases and 6 bases, in that order; junction bases with no gene match: 4. The CDR3 spans 12 residues. Germline-derived CDR1 and CDR2 are SQVTM and ANQGSEA. The CDR3 DNA reads as TGCAGCGTAGGGACTAGCCCGGATACGCAGTATTTT. Translation gives CSVGTSPDTQYF.

J is TRBJ1-1 and V is TRBV12-3 or TRBV12-4; D unclear. This CDR3 is 12 amino acids long. V was cut by 6 bases and J by 7 bases, with 12 bases left in between. The CDR3 loop is CASSPIFGEAFF. CDR3 nucleotides: TGTGCCAGCAGCCCCATTTTTGGTGAAGCTTTCTTT.

The chain combines TRBV27 with TRBJ1-2; no definite D call. V was trimmed by 5 bases and J by 4 bases, leaving 8 bases between them. Germline CDR1 is MNHEY and CDR2 is SMNVEV (reference sequence). The CDR3 totals 12 residues. The CDR3 sequence is CASSKDPYGYTF. The CDR3 region has the DNA TGTGCCAGCAGTAAGGACCCCTATGGCTACACCTTC.

The chain combines TRBV2 with TRBJ2-1; D is tentatively TRBD1 or TRBD2 (6 bases each). The germline V and J ends were trimmed by 7 bases and 6 bases, with 22 bases remaining between them. CDR1 and CDR2 (germline): SNHLY, FYNNEI. The CDR3 sequence is 16 residues long. CDR3 protein: CASTPERGALGNEQFF. CDR3 nucleotide sequence: TGTGCCAGCACCCCTGAGAGGGGGGCCCTGGGCAATGAGCAGTTCTTC.

The V gene is TRBV6-2 or TRBV6-3, the J gene TRBJ2-7, with 7 bases identical to TRBD1. The CDR3 totals 13 residues. Per germline, CDR1 MNHEY and CDR2 SVGEGT. Trimming cost V 8 bases and J 3 bases; bases outside gene matches: 7. As DNA, the CDR3 is TGTGCCAGCGGACGGGACAGTATCTACGAGCAGTACTTC. Its translation is CASGRDSIYEQYF.

This clonotype was observed a handful of times. The genes are TRBV12-3 or TRBV12-4 and TRBJ2-1, with 12 positions matching TRBD2. The CDR3 is made up of 14 amino acids. With V trimmed by 0 bases and J by 13 bases, 4 bases remained unmatched. CDR3: CASSLASSGRAQFF. Written as DNA, the CDR3 is TGTGCCAGCAGTTTAGCGTCTAGCGGGAGGGCCCAGTTCTTC.

This clonotype was detected a few times. The CDR3 loop reads CASSLANTGRGEETQYF. In DNA form, the CDR3 reads TGTGCCAGCAGCTTAGCCAATACAGGGAGAGGGGAAGAGACCCAGTACTTC. This chain uses TRBV7-8 with TRBJ2-5; perhaps TRBD1 as D (6 bases). V gave up 0 bases and J gave up 3 bases, with 17 bases separating them. Germline values: CDR1 SGHVS, CDR2 FQNEAQ. The CDR3 contains 17 residues.

This clonotype was seen a few times. The chain combines TRBV19 with TRBJ1-1; no reliable D call. CDR1 LNHDA and CDR2 SQIVND come from the germline V gene (reference sequence). V lost 0 bases to trimming and J lost 8 bases, with 13 bases between them. The CDR3 runs to 14 residues. The CDR3 DNA sequence: TGTGCCAGTAGTATAGACGCCTCGTCGGGAGAAGCTTTCTTT. This codes for CASSIDASSGEAFF.

The CDR3 sequence: CASSSPVAGGRYEQYF. In nucleotides, the CDR3 is TGTGCCAGCAGCTCCCCCGTGGCGGGGGGCAGGTACGAGCAGTACTTC. The chain links TRBV7-4 to TRBJ2-7, with 8 positions matching TRBD2. Trimming removed 4 bases from V and 4 bases from J; junction bases left unmatched: 12. Germline V gene sequence: CDR1 SGHVT, CDR2 SQSDAQ. The CDR3 length is 16 residues.

The V and J genes are TRBV6-1 and TRBJ2-3; no definite D call. Germline V CDR1 and CDR2: MNHNS, SASEGT. CDR3 length equals 13 residues. Trimming stripped 7 bases from V and 5 bases from J, with 13 bases between. CDR3 sequence (DNA): TGTGCCAGCAAAAATGTGGTGGGAGATACGCAGTATTTT. Its protein product is CASKNVVGDTQYF.

J is TRBJ1-4 and V is TRBV12-3 or TRBV12-4; D remains ambiguous. The V end lost 4 bases, the J end lost 6 bases, and 9 bases lay between the germline ends. The CDR3 sequence is 13 residues long. The chain's CDR3 is CASSSSAHEKLFF. CDR3 bases: TGTGCCAGCAGTTCATCAGCGCATGAAAAACTGTTTTTT.

This clonotype was picked up a small number of times. The rearrangement links TRBV2 to TRBJ2-2, with D perhaps matching TRBD1 (5 bases). Germline CDR1 and CDR2: SNHLY and FYNNEI. The CDR3 is 15 amino acids. V shed 3 bases and J shed 0 bases, with 8 bases lying between them. CDR3 residues: CASSDWGSNTGELFF. Here the CDR3 DNA reads TGTGCCAGCAGTGATTGGGGCTCGAACACCGGGGAGCTGTTTTTT.

V and J are TRBV6-2 or TRBV6-3 and TRBJ2-5, with D possibly matching TRBD1 (6 bases). Deletions cut 0 bases from V and 4 bases from J, with 9 bases between. Germline V gives CDR1 MNHEY, CDR2 SVGEGT. The CDR3 sequence is 14 residues long. The CDR3 nucleotides read TGTGCCAGCAGTTACTCCGTCAGGGGAGAGACCCAGTACTTC. Translating it yields CASSYSVRGETQYF.

This clonotype was picked up a small number of times. The J gene is TRBJ2-7, the V gene TRBV12-3 or TRBV12-4; D remains ambiguous. The CDR3 is 13 amino acids. V was shortened by 10 bases and J by 0 bases, with 13 bases between the two germline ends. The CDR3 coding sequence is TGTGCCACCTCGCCCTCGAGCTCCTACGAGCAGTACTTC. This codes for CATSPSSSYEQYF.

V and J are TRBV7-2 and TRBJ2-7; 11 positions match TRBD2. Germline-derived CDR1 and CDR2 are SGHTA and FQGNSA. This CDR3 contains 16 residues. J was trimmed by 2 bases and V by 1 base; bases with no gene match: 4. The CDR3 DNA reads TGTGCCAGCAGCTTAGGAGGGACTAGCGGCGCCTACGAGCAGTACTTC. Residues: CASSLGGTSGAYEQYF.

This chain uses TRBV7-6 with TRBJ1-4; a possible D gene is TRBD1 (6 bases). V lost 6 bases and J lost 5, with 10 bases in between. The CDR3 extends over 13 amino acids. CDR1 SGHVS and CDR2 FNYEAQ come from the germline V gene. The CDR3 coding sequence is TGTGCCAGCAGGCGAGGGGGGAATGAAAAACTGTTTTTT. This sequence encodes CASRRGGNEKLFF.

This clonotype was observed a handful of times. CDR3 amino acids: CASSPGWGNTQYF. CDR3 nucleotides: TGTGCCAGCAGCCCCGGGTGGGGAAATACGCAGTATTTT. The chain recombines TRBV7-8 with TRBJ2-3, with D uncertain. The germline V gene encodes CDR1 SGHVS and CDR2 FQNEAQ. Trimming removed 5 bases at V and 7 bases at J, with 13 bases between. This CDR3 is 13 amino acids long.

The rearrangement joins TRBV7-8 to TRBJ2-1; D gene uncertain. Germline CDR1 and CDR2: SGHVS and FQNEAQ. V dropped 4 bases and J dropped 4 bases, with 26 bases sitting between them. This CDR3 is 19 amino acids long. Written as DNA, the CDR3 is TGTGCCAGCAGCTCTGCAATGAGTAGTCGTCTCCCCTATTACAATGAGCAGTTCTTC. Residues: CASSSAMSSRLPYYNEQFF.

The chain carries TRBV11-2 and TRBJ2-3; D possibly corresponds to TRBD2 (5 bases). CDR1 is SGHAT and CDR2 is FQNNGV in the germline V gene. This CDR3 contains 16 residues. Trimming removed 5 bases from V and 2 bases from J, with 17 bases in between. The CDR3 reads CASSRLVQRHTDTQYF. In DNA form, the CDR3 reads TGTGCCAGCAGCCGACTGGTCCAGCGGCACACAGATACGCAGTATTTT. Looking up the rest from reference TRBV11-2 and TRBJ2-3 gives the full variable domain: EAGVAQSPRYKIIEKRQSVAFWCNPISGHATLYWYQQILGQGPKLLIQFQNNGVVDDSQLPKDRFSAERLKGVDSTLKIQPAKLEDSAVYLCASSRLVQRHTDTQYFGPGTRLTVL.

The chain links TRBV4-1 to TRBJ1-4; D call uncertain. Germline assignment: CDR1 MGHRA and CDR2 YSYEKL. The CDR3 has 13 residues. V shed 1 base and J shed 5 bases, with 5 bases lying between them. CDR3 bases: TGCGCCAGCAGCCAAGGAGCGAATGAAAAACTGTTTTTT. It codes for CASSQGANEKLFF.

The rearrangement joins TRBV7-6 to TRBJ2-2; TRBD1 matches at 7 bases. The germline V gene has CDR1 SGHVS and CDR2 FNYEAQ. The trim removed 1 base at V and 6 bases at J, leaving 2 bases unmatched. The CDR3 runs 14 residues. This chain's CDR3 is CASSLEGASGELFF. The DNA for the CDR3 is TGTGCCAGCAGCTTAGAGGGGGCGTCCGGGGAGCTGTTTTTT. Supplemented by reference TRBV7-6 and TRBJ2-2, the full variable domain reads GAGVSQSPRYKVTKRGQDVALRCDPISGHVSLYWYRQALGQGPEFLTYFNYEAQQDKSGLPNDRFSAERPEGSISTLTIQRTEQRDSAMYRCASSLEGASGELFFGEGSRLTVL.

This clonotype has ten or more counts. V is TRBV7-2 and J is TRBJ2-7, with D possibly matching TRBD1 (6 bases). Trimming removed 4 bases at V and 4 bases at J, with 17 bases between. The germline gives CDR1 SGHTA, CDR2 FQGNSA. There are 15 residues in the CDR3. CDR3 in DNA: TGTGCCAGCAGCTCCTCAGGGGCCCTCTTTTACGAGCAGTACTTC. It is translated as CASSSSGALFYEQYF.

This chain links TRBV28 with TRBJ1-5; no definite D call. The CDR3 sequence is 15 residues long. Germline V lookup: CDR1 MDHEN, CDR2 SYDVKM. The ends were cut back, 6 bases at V and 5 bases at J, with 17 bases in the middle. The DNA for the CDR3 is TGTGCCAGCAGACTGGAAGAGGACTTTCATCAGCCCCAGCATTTT. It encodes CASRLEEDFHQPQHF.